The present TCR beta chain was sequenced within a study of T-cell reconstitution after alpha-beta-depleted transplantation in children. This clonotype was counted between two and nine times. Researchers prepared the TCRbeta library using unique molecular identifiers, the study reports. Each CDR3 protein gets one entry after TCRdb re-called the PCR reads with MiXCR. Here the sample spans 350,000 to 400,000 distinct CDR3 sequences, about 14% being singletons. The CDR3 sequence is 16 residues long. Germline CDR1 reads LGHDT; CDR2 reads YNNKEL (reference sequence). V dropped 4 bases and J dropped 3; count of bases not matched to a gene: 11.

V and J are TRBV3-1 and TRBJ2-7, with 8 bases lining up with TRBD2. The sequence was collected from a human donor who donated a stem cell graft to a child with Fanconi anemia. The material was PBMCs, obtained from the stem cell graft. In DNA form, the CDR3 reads TGTGCCAGCAGCCCCAGGACGGGGGGGTATTTCTACGAGCAGTACTTC. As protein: CASSPRTGGYFYEQYF.